This T cell receptor beta chain was recovered during a study of blood T cells in healthy people across ages. Broader study findings: The long-lived group displayed more naive CD4+ cells, plus higher diversity, than the aged donors did. Possibly confounding the expanded clonotype changes was the fact that donor CMV status was unknown. PBMCs left unsorted prevented a conclusive naive versus antigen-experienced comparison.

The V end was cut by 2 bases, the J end by 3 bases, with 8 bases between. The CDR3 length is 14 residues. From germline, CDR1 is MGHRA and CDR2 YSYEKL. A second 7 to 11 cycle PCR used barcoded and J-beta primers. In TCRdb, the 5' RACE reads were re-called with MiXCR into one record per CDR3 protein. In the table there are around 1,000,000 distinct CDR3 sequences, more than 30% of which are singletons. On this clonotype: The target antigen is unknown.

The specimen sequenced was blood. The chain combines TRBV4-1 with TRBJ1-3; a possible D gene is TRBD1 (5 bases). The TCR originated in a man between 18 and 29 years old in good health. The chain's CDR3 is CASSQPGSGNTIYF. The CDR3 DNA follows: TGCGCCAGCAGCCAACCAGGGAGTGGAAACACCATATATTTT.